A selection of T cell receptor beta chains follows, all from one sample in a study of blood T cells in healthy people across ages. TCRdb itself ran the 5' RACE reads through MiXCR, one entry per CDR3 protein. The sample lists roughly 1.5 million distinct CDR3 sequences, less than 45% occurring once. Sequenced input: blood. Receptors were obtained from a woman in her late teens or twenties in good health. CDR3s leave out the opening cysteine and the closing phenylalanine or tryptophan. The order of the fields is CDR3 protein, J gene, clone size, V gene. Some rows mark clone size as missing; the rest say once, few, many or name a class of expanded clone.

CDR3 protein: ASSQDSRAPYEQY
J gene: TRBJ2-7
clone size: -
V gene: TRBV4-1

CDR3 protein: ASCQDGQSYT
J gene: TRBJ1-2
clone size: once
V gene: TRBV4-1

CDR3 protein: ASSQDGVTSSGANVLT
J gene: TRBJ2-6
clone size: -
V gene: TRBV4-2

CDR3 protein: ASSFGRAGNNEQF
J gene: TRBJ2-1
clone size: -
V gene: TRBV12-3/TRBV12-4

CDR3 protein: ASSYSILTGGASHEQY
J gene: TRBJ2-7
clone size: few
V gene: TRBV6-5

CDR3 protein: ATSRDPSGGDNEQF
J gene: TRBJ2-1
clone size: few
V gene: TRBV15

CDR3 protein: ASSEQGWGETQY
J gene: TRBJ2-5
clone size: -
V gene: TRBV2

CDR3 protein: ASSLGEQF
J gene: TRBJ2-1
clone size: many
V gene: TRBV12-3/TRBV12-4

CDR3 protein: ASSSDRGTNEQF
J gene: TRBJ2-1
clone size: -
V gene: TRBV27

CDR3 protein: ARNSVDRNSSTDTQY
J gene: TRBJ2-3
clone size: -
V gene: TRBV3-1

CDR3 protein: ASVALAGGSYEQY
J gene: TRBJ2-5
clone size: once
V gene: TRBV12-3/TRBV12-4

CDR3 protein: ASSLGPNSALH
J gene: TRBJ1-6
clone size: -
V gene: TRBV27

CDR3 protein: ATRSPGTTQH
J gene: TRBJ1-5
clone size: -
V gene: TRBV6-2/TRBV6-3

CDR3 protein: ASSPGLEGYNEQF
J gene: TRBJ2-1
clone size: few
V gene: TRBV27

CDR3 protein: ASDRGSSYEQY
J gene: TRBJ2-7
clone size: few
V gene: TRBV6-1

CDR3 protein: ASSFGPTGGPPQH
J gene: TRBJ1-5
clone size: -
V gene: TRBV12-3/TRBV12-4

CDR3 protein: ASSQDGEPETQY
J gene: TRBJ2-5
clone size: -
V gene: TRBV4-2

CDR3 protein: ASSLAGDTGELF
J gene: TRBJ2-2
clone size: few
V gene: TRBV7-2

CDR3 protein: ASSFSGRSSYNEQF
J gene: TRBJ2-1
clone size: -
V gene: TRBV9

CDR3 protein: AWSQPGQGSEKLF
J gene: TRBJ1-4
clone size: once
V gene: TRBV30

CDR3 protein: ASSFTGSDTQY
J gene: TRBJ2-3
clone size: few
V gene: TRBV6-5

CDR3 protein: AISEDRAEQF
J gene: TRBJ2-1
clone size: -
V gene: TRBV10-3

CDR3 protein: ASSLDRYTEAF
J gene: TRBJ1-1
clone size: -
V gene: TRBV5-1

CDR3 protein: ASSQPGHTSYEQY
J gene: TRBJ2-7
clone size: -
V gene: TRBV4-2

CDR3 protein: ASSLGRIYNEQF
J gene: TRBJ2-1
clone size: -
V gene: TRBV27

CDR3 protein: SARIGGSVNEQF
J gene: TRBJ2-1
clone size: -
V gene: TRBV20-1

CDR3 protein: ATRGLADNEQF
J gene: TRBJ2-1
clone size: -
V gene: TRBV15

CDR3 protein: ASREGPTNTEAF
J gene: TRBJ1-1
clone size: -
V gene: TRBV7-9

CDR3 protein: GSQGANSPLH
J gene: TRBJ1-6
clone size: -
V gene: TRBV6-5

CDR3 protein: SARDLVGGINKLF
J gene: TRBJ1-4
clone size: few
V gene: TRBV20-1

CDR3 protein: SASGGQGGDYGYT
J gene: TRBJ1-2
clone size: -
V gene: TRBV20-1

CDR3 protein: ASSDPIGLYGYT
J gene: TRBJ1-2
clone size: few
V gene: TRBV25-1

CDR3 protein: SAREFRTENTEAF
J gene: TRBJ1-1
clone size: -
V gene: TRBV20-1

CDR3 protein: ASSWGTDSNQPQH
J gene: TRBJ1-5
clone size: -
V gene: TRBV5-1

CDR3 protein: AISRGQGLNTEAF
J gene: TRBJ1-1
clone size: -
V gene: TRBV10-3

CDR3 protein: ASSLADIRETQF
J gene: TRBJ2-1
clone size: -
V gene: TRBV12-3/TRBV12-4

CDR3 protein: SAKTSGGYLYTQY
J gene: TRBJ2-3
clone size: -
V gene: TRBV20-1

CDR3 protein: ASSQVDREVNEQF
J gene: TRBJ2-1
clone size: few
V gene: TRBV4-3

CDR3 protein: ASSPGLAGVTWNIQY
J gene: TRBJ2-4
clone size: -
V gene: TRBV4-1

CDR3 protein: SVSGWTSGASSYNEQF
J gene: TRBJ2-1
clone size: -
V gene: TRBV29-1

CDR3 protein: ASSLGGLAHSYNEQF
J gene: TRBJ2-1
clone size: -
V gene: TRBV11-2

CDR3 protein: ASRHPRRETQY
J gene: -
clone size: few
V gene: TRBV7-2

CDR3 protein: SAGIPRATNEKLF
J gene: TRBJ1-4
clone size: -
V gene: TRBV20-1

CDR3 protein: SVEWNRGRTCEQY
J gene: TRBJ2-7
clone size: -
V gene: TRBV29-1

CDR3 protein: ASSDGTGYYNEQF
J gene: TRBJ2-1
clone size: few
V gene: TRBV9

CDR3 protein: ASSKLAGGYEQY
J gene: TRBJ2-7
clone size: few
V gene: TRBV12-3/TRBV12-4